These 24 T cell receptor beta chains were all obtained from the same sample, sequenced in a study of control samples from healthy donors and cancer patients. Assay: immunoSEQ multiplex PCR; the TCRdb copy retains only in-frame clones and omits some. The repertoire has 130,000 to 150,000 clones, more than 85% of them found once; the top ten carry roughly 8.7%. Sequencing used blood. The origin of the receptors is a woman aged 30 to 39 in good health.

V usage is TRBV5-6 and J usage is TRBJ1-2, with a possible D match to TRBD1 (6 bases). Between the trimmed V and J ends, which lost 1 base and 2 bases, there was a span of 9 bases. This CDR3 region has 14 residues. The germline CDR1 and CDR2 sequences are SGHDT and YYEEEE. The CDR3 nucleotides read TGTGCCAGCAGCTTGCAGGGGCCCAACTATGGCTACACCTTC. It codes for CASSLQGPNYGYTF.

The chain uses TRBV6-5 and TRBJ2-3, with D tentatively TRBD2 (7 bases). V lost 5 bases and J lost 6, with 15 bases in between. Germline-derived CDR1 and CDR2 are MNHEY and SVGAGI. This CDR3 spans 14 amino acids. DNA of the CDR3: TGTGCCAGCAGTACGGACGGGGGGCTGGATACGCAGTATTTT. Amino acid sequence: CASSTDGGLDTQYF.

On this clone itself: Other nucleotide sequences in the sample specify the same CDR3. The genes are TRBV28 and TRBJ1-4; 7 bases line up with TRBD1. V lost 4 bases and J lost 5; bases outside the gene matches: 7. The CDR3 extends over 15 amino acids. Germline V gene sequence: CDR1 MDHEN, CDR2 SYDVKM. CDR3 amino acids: CASSSSGTANEKLFF. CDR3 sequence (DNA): TGTGCCAGCAGTTCCTCCGGGACAGCCAATGAAAAACTGTTTTTT. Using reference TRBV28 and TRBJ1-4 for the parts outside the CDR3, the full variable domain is DVKVTQSSRYLVKRTGEKVFLECVQDMDHENMFWYRQDPGLGLRLIYFSYDVKMKEKGDIPEGYSVSREKKERFSLILESASTNQTSMYLCASSSSGTANEKLFFGSGTQLSVL.

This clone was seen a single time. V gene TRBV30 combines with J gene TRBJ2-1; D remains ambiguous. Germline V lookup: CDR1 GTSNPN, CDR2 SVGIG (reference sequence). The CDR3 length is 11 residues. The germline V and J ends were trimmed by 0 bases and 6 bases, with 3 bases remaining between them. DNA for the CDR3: TGTGCCTGGAGTGTTGGCAATGAGCAGTTCTTC. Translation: CAWSVGNEQFF.

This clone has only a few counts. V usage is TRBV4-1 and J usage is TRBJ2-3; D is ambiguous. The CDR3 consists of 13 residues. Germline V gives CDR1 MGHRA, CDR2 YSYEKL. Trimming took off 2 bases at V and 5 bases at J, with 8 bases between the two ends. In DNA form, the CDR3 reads TGCGCCAGCAGCCAATGGGAAAGAGATACGCAGTATTTT. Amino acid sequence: CASSQWERDTQYF.

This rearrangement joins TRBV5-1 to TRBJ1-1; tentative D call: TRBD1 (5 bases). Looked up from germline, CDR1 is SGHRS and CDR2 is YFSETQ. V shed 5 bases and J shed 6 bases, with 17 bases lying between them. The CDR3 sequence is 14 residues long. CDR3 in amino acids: CASRLQEMGAEAFF. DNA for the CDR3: TGCGCCAGCAGGCTACAGGAGATGGGGGCTGAAGCTTTCTTT.

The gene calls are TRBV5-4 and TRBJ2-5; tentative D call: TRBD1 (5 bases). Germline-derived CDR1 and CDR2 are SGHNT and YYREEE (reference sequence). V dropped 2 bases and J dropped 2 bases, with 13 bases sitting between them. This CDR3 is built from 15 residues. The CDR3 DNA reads TGTGCCAGCAGCTTACTCCAGGGCCTTCAAGAGACCCAGTACTTC. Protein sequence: CASSLLQGLQETQYF.

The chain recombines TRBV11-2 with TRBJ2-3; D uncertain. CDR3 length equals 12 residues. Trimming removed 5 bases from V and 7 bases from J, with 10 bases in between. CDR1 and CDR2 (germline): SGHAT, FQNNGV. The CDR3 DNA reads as TGTGCCAGCAGCCCCGGAGTTAATACGCAGTATTTT. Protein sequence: CASSPGVNTQYF.

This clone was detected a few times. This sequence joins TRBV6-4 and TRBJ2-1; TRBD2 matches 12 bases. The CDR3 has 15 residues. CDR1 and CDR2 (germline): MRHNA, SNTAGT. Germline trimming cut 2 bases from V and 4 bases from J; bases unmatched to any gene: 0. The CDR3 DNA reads TGTGCCAGCAGTGACGGGACTAGCGGGTACAATGAGCAGTTCTTC. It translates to CASSDGTSGYNEQFF.

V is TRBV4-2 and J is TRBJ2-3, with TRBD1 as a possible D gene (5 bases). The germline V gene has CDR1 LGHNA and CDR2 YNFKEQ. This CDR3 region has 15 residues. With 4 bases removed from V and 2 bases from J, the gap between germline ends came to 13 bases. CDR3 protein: CASSPGADITDTQYF. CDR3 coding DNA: TGTGCCAGCAGCCCTGGGGCAGACATCACAGATACGCAGTATTTT.

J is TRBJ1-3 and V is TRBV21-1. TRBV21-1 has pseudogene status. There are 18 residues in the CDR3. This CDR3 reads CASSKERRKTVSGNTIYF. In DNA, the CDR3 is TGTGCCAGCAGCAAAGAGAGGAGGAAGACGGTCTCTGGAAACACCATATATTTT.

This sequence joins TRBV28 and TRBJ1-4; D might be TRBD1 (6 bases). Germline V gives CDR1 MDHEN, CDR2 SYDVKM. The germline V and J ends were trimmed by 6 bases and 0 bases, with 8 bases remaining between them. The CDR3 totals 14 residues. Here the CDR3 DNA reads TGTGCCAGCAGGGACAGAACAACTAATGAAAAACTGTTTTTT. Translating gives CASRDRTTNEKLFF. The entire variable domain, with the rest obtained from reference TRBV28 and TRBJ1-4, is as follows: DVKVTQSSRYLVKRTGEKVFLECVQDMDHENMFWYRQDPGLGLRLIYFSYDVKMKEKGDIPEGYSVSREKKERFSLILESASTNQTSMYLCASRDRTTNEKLFFGSGTQLSVL.

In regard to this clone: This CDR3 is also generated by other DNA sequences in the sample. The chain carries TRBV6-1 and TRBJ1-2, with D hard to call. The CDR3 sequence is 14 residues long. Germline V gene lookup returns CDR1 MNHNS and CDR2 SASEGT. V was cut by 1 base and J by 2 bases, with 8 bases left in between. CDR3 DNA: TGTGCCAGCAGTGAAGTTCGGGGAAACTATGGCTACACCTTC. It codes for CASSEVRGNYGYTF.

This CDR3 is CASGGTSGYNEQFF. The CDR3 DNA reads as TGTGCCAGCGGCGGGACTAGTGGCTACAATGAGCAGTTCTTC. The genes are TRBV6-5 and TRBJ2-1; 8 bases match TRBD2. Per germline, CDR1 MNHEY and CDR2 SVGAGI. V lost 8 bases to trimming and J lost 3 bases; unmatched junction nucleotides: 6. The CDR3 runs to 14 residues.

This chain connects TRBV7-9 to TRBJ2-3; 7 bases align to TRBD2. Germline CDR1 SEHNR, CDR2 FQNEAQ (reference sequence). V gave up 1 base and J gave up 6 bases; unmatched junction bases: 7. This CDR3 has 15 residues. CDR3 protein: CASSLGTSERDTQYF. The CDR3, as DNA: TGTGCCAGCAGCTTAGGAACTAGCGAACGGGATACGCAGTATTTT.

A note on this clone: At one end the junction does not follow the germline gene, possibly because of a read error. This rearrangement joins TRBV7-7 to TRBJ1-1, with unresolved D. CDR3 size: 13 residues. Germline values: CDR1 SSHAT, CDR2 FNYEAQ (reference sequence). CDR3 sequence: CASSRFGVDEAFF. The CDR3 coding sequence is TGTGCTAGCAGCAGATTCGGGGTTGATGAAGCTTTCTTT.

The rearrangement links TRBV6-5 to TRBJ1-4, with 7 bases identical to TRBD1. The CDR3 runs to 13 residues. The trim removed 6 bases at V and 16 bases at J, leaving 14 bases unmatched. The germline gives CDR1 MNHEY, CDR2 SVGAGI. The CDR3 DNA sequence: TGTGCCAGCAGCTCCGGGACAGCCCCTCCTCGGTTTTTT. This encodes CASSSGTAPPRFF.

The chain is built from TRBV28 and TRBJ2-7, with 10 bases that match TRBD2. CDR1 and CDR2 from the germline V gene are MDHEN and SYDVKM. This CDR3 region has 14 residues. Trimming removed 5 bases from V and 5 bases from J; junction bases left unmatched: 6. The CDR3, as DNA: TGTGCCAGCAGTCCCGGGACTAGCGACAACGAGCAGTACTTC. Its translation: CASSPGTSDNEQYF.

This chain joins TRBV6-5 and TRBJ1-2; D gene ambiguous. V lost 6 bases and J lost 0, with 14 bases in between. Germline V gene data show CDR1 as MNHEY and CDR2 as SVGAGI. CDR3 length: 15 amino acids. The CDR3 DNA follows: TGTGCCAGCAGACGCGTGGAGATCGCTAACTATGGCTACACCTTC. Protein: CASRRVEIANYGYTF.

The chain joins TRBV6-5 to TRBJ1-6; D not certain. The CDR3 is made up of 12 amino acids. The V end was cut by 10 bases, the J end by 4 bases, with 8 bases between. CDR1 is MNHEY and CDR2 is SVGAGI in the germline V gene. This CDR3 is CATGAYNSPLHF. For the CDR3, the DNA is TGTGCCACCGGAGCTTATAATTCACCCCTCCACTTT.

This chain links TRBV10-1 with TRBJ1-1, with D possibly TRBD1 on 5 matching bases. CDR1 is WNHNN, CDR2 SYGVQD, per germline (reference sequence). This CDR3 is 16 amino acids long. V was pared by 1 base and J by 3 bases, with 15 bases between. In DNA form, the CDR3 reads TGCGCCAGCAGTGAGTTGGGGGTCCTCGGGGACACTGAAGCTTTCTTT. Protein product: CASSELGVLGDTEAFF.

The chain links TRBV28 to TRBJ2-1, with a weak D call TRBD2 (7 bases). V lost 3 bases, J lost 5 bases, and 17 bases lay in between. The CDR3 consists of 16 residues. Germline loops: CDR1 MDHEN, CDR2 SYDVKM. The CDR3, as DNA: TGTGCCAGCAGTTTCGGACGGGGGGCGTTCGACAATGAGCAGTTCTTC. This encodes CASSFGRGAFDNEQFF.

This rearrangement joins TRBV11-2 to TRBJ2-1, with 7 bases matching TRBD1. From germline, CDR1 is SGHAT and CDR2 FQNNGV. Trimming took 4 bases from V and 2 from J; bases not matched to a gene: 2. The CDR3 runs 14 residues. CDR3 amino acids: CASSSGGPYNEQFF. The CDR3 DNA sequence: TGTGCCAGCAGCTCAGGGGGTCCCTACAATGAGCAGTTCTTC.

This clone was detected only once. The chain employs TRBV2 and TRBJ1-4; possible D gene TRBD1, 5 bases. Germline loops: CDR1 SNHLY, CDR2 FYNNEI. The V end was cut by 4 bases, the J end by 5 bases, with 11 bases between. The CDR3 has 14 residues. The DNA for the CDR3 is TGTGCCAGCAGTGTCCGGGGGGAAAATGAAAAACTGTTTTTT. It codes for CASSVRGENEKLFF.